Listed here are 8 T cell receptor beta chains from one sample, sequenced in a study of response to subunit inactivated influenza vaccine. Each CDR3 protein gets one entry after TCRdb re-called the RT-PCR reads with MiXCR. The sample lists about 540,000 distinct CDR3 sequences; approximately 24% were seen once. These same records also appear under a second study, on T cells expressing NK-cell markers. From that study: UMIs accompanied the 5'RACE template switching by which TCR beta cDNA was made.

The specimen comprised CD4+ T cells sorted from PBMCs, sampled 12 days after vaccination. These receptors all stem from a man in his forties or fifties who received an inactivated influenza vaccine.

CDR3 amino acids: CASSLRNSIYNEQFF. The CDR3 DNA sequence: TGTGCCAGCAGTCTCCGCAATAGCATTTACAATGAGCAGTTCTTC. The rearrangement joins TRBV12-3 or TRBV12-4 to TRBJ2-1; D is ambiguous. The V end was cut by 5 bases, the J end by 4 bases, with 15 bases between. This CDR3 region has 15 residues.

About this clonotype: At one of its ends the junction is not consistent with the germline gene, which may arise from a read error. The chain uses TRBV4-1 and TRBJ2-7; TRBD1 might be the D (6 bases). In germline, CDR1 is MGHRA, CDR2 YSYEKL. The CDR3 runs to 14 residues. In nucleotides, the CDR3 is TGCGCCAGCAGCCAAGATGGGGGCGTCTACGAACAGTACTTC. Amino acid sequence: CASSQDGGVYEQYF.

This chain connects TRBV11-2 to TRBJ1-5; D is ambiguous. V was trimmed by 2 bases and J by 0 bases, leaving 8 bases between them. The CDR3 sequence is 15 residues long. The V gene's germline CDR1 is SGHAT and CDR2 FQNNGV. Here the CDR3 reads CASSLHGNSNQPQHF. The CDR3 DNA reads as TGTGCCAGCAGCTTACACGGGAATAGCAATCAGCCCCAGCATTTT.

V gene TRBV5-1 combines with J gene TRBJ2-2, with D perhaps matching TRBD1 (5 bases). Germline CDR1 reads SGHRS; CDR2 reads YFSETQ. V dropped 4 bases and J dropped 1 base, with 26 bases sitting between them. This CDR3 region has 20 residues. CDR3 sequence (DNA): TGCGCCAGCAGCCCTATCCGTCGGGCAGGGATAACCGGGAACACCGGGGAGCTGTTTTTT. Translation gives CASSPIRRAGITGNTGELFF.

The chain recombines TRBV7-9 with TRBJ2-4, with D perhaps matching TRBD2 (6 bases). The germline V gene encodes CDR1 SEHNR and CDR2 FQNEAQ (reference sequence). Trimming left V 5 bases short and J 9 bases short, with 14 bases between. CDR3 length: 13 amino acids. DNA of the CDR3: TGTGCCAGCAGCCTGGGCCCGGAGGGCATTCAGTACTTC. It encodes CASSLGPEGIQYF.

This chain uses TRBV20-1 with TRBJ2-2; D might be TRBD2 (7 bases). Between the trimmed V and J ends, which lost 6 bases and 6 bases, there was a span of 14 bases. The CDR3 is 13 residues long. Per germline, CDR1 DFQATT and CDR2 SNEGSKA (reference sequence). CDR3 coding DNA: TGCAGTGCCAGGGGTCGGGAGGCCGGGGAGCTGTTTTTT. This gives the protein CSARGREAGELFF.

This rearrangement joins TRBV18 to TRBJ2-6; D is ambiguous. CDR3 length equals 16 residues. V dropped 6 bases and J dropped 0 bases, with 12 bases sitting between them. Per the germline V gene, CDR1 is KGHSH and CDR2 is LQKENI. CDR3 loop: CASSHSPTSGANVLTF. The CDR3 coding sequence is TGTGCCAGCTCTCATTCACCGACCTCTGGGGCCAACGTCCTGACTTTC.

V usage is TRBV6-2 or TRBV6-3 and J usage is TRBJ2-3, with 9 bases identical to TRBD2. CDR1 is MNHEY, CDR2 SVGEGT, per germline. The junction had 7 bases not matched to a gene; V was cut back by 5 bases and J by 4 bases. There are 15 residues in the CDR3. The CDR3 region has the DNA TGTGCCAGCAGTCCCGATAGCGGGAGCTCAGATACGCAGTATTTT. Its translation is CASSPDSGSSDTQYF.